These 3 T cell receptor beta chains share one sample of origin, sequenced in a study of blood T cell repertoires in COVID-19 (dated by TCRdb to between 2020 and 2021). Libraries were built with the immunoSEQ multiplex PCR assay. Held by TCRdb, this immuneACCESS table contains in-frame sequences only and omits some clones. Under half of the omission traces to an unresolved V gene where checked; the cause of the rest is unknown. Within this sample are under 200,000 clones, with about four fifths of them counted one time only. The ten top clones hold under 15% of the sample. The sample comprised peripheral blood. The source of these receptors is an older man who had recovered from COVID-19.

This chain joins TRBV10-3 and TRBJ2-3, with 11 bases identical to TRBD2. After removal of 0 bases from V and 6 bases from J, the junction contained 5 bases not matched to a gene. The V gene's germline CDR1 is ENHRY and CDR2 SYGVKD. The CDR3 runs to 16 residues. Written as DNA, the CDR3 is TGTGCCATCAGTGAGTCAGAAGTAGCGGGAGGGGATACGCAGTATTTT. Its translation: CAISESEVAGGDTQYF.

The chain is built from TRBV3-1 (or the pseudogene TRBV3-2) and TRBJ2-1, with a possible D match to TRBD2 (5 bases). Trimming took off 0 bases at V and 5 bases at J, with 14 bases between the two ends. Germline assignment: CDR1 LGHDT and CDR2 YNNKEL (reference sequence). The CDR3 consists of 16 residues. The chain's CDR3 is CASSQDPVLAHNEQFF. The CDR3 DNA reads TGTGCCAGCAGCCAAGATCCCGTCTTAGCGCACAATGAGCAGTTCTTC.

The CDR3 spells CASSFQGPNTGELFF. The CDR3 nucleotides are TGTGCCAGCAGCTTCCAGGGGCCGAACACCGGGGAGCTGTTTTTT. This sequence joins TRBV7-2 and TRBJ2-2, with D maybe TRBD1 (6 bases). CDR3 length equals 15 residues. Trimming shortened V by 3 bases and J by 0 bases, and 8 bases separated the two germline ends. Germline values: CDR1 SGHTA, CDR2 FQGNSA.